This is a list of T cell receptor beta chains from one sample in a study of shared clonotypes between healthy human individuals. The repertoire was sequenced with immunoSEQ multiplex PCR; TCRdb's copy has only in-frame clones and lacks some. The sample yields roughly 700,000 clones, around two thirds seen once. The sequenced material came from memory CD4+ T cells sorted from blood. Receptors were obtained from a woman aged 25 to 39 in good health. Each CDR3 is given with its conserved first and last residue. A D gene is named only where the DNA matches it firmly. Not every row has a clone size; where given, it reads once, few, many or a size class.

v_call	clone_size	j_call	d_call	cdr3_aa	cdr3_nt
TRBV5-1	-	TRBJ2-3	-	CASSYQSGSSTDTQYF	TGCGCCAGCAGCTATCAGTCCGGATCCAGCACAGATACGCAGTATTTT
TRBV6-1	many	TRBJ1-3	-	CASSEIWSRRTIYF	TGTGCCAGCAGTGAAATTTGGTCCAGACGCACCATATATTTT
TRBV7-8	few	TRBJ2-2	TRBD2	CASSDIAGVTGELFF	TGTGCCAGCAGCGACATAGCGGGAGTCACCGGGGAGCTGTTTTTT
TRBV11-2	-	TRBJ1-2	-	CASSRGRGEGYTF	TGTGCCAGCAGCCGGGGGAGAGGGGAAGGCTACACCTTC
TRBV10-2	-	TRBJ2-7	TRBD1	CASSPRQGMGEQYF	TGCGCCAGCAGCCCTCGACAGGGTATGGGCGAGCAGTACTTC
TRBV15	-	TRBJ2-3	TRBD2	CATSRSTGTSEADTQYF	TGTGCCACCAGCAGATCTACCGGGACTAGCGAAGCAGATACGCAGTATTTT
TRBV7-2	-	TRBJ2-5	-	CASDIGGGETQYF	TGTGCCAGCGACATCGGTGGAGGTGAGACCCAGTACTTC
TRBV7-6	-	TRBJ1-1	-	CASSLAVGAMGTEAFF	TGTGCCAGCAGCTTAGCGGTTGGGGCTATGGGCACTGAAGCTTTCTTT
TRBV6-1	-	TRBJ2-1	-	CASSEVGRTVAEQFF	TGTGCCAGCAGTGAAGTCGGCAGGACGGTCGCTGAGCAGTTCTTC
TRBV7-2	-	TRBJ1-3	-	CASSPARGGTIYF	TGTGCCAGCAGCCCCGCGAGGGGGGGCACCATATATTTT
TRBV19	-	TRBJ2-4	TRBD2	CASSKGLAGEGVAKNIQYF	TGTGCCAGTAGTAAAGGACTAGCGGGAGAGGGGGTAGCCAAAAACATTCAGTACTTC
TRBV2	once	TRBJ1-1	-	CASRNTGRAFF	TGTGCCAGCAGGAACACAGGACGGGCTTTCTTT
TRBV10-3	-	TRBJ2-7	TRBD1	CAISEPGQGFGYEQYF	TGTGCCATCAGTGAGCCTGGACAGGGGTTCGGATACGAGCAGTACTTC
TRBV12-5	-	TRBJ2-1	-	CASAMTSYNEQFF	TGTGCTAGTGCCATGACTAGCTACAATGAGCAGTTCTTC
TRBV6-5	-	TRBJ2-7	-	CASRDTKTYEQYF	TGTGCCAGCAGAGATACCAAGACCTACGAGCAGTACTTC
TRBV4-1	-	TRBJ2-2	-	CASSQGFHAGSLSGELFF	TGCGCCAGCAGCCAAGGATTTCATGCAGGTTCTTTATCCGGGGAGCTGTTTTTT
TRBV28	-	TRBJ2-7	-	CASRAPVYEQYF	TGTGCCAGCAGGGCTCCAGTCTACGAGCAGTACTTC
TRBV7-2	-	TRBJ2-5	TRBD2	CASSSLAGVKETQYF	TGTGCCAGCAGCTCACTAGCGGGAGTAAAGGAGACCCAGTACTTC
TRBV25-1	-	TRBJ2-7	TRBD2	CASSESYMTSDEQYF	TGTGCCAGCAGTGAATCGTATATGACTAGCGACGAGCAGTACTTC
TRBV10-1	-	TRBJ2-7	TRBD1	CASSERGQGGEQYF	TGCGCCAGCAGTGAGCGGGGACAGGGCGGCGAGCAGTACTTC
TRBV5-4	few	TRBJ1-1	-	CASSSPNTEAFF	TGTGCCAGCAGCTCGCCTAACACTGAAGCTTTCTTT
TRBV5-1	-	TRBJ1-1	TRBD1	CASSPRQGGTEAFF	TGCGCCAGCAGCCCGAGACAGGGGGGGACTGAAGCTTTCTTT
TRBV29-1	-	TRBJ1-2	TRBD1	CSVESDRANYGYTF	TGCAGCGTTGAGTCGGACAGGGCTAACTATGGCTACACCTTC
TRBV6-1	-	TRBJ1-2	-	CASIRRVESGYGYTF	TGTGCCAGCATCCGAAGGGTGGAAAGTGGCTATGGCTACACCTTC
TRBV13	-	TRBJ1-1	-	CASSLTRGFPFF	TGTGCCAGCAGCTTAACCCGGGGATTTCCTTTCTTT
TRBV2	-	TRBJ1-2	-	CASSWAEANYGYTF	TGTGCCAGCAGTTGGGCGGAAGCTAACTATGGCTACACCTTC
TRBV27	many	TRBJ2-7	TRBD2	CASSLDVGGGSEQYF	TGTGCCAGCAGTCTCGACGTCGGGGGGGGTAGCGAGCAGTACTTC
TRBV11-2	-	TRBJ1-2	TRBD1	CASSAHHGGTVLGYTF	TGTGCCAGCAGCGCCCACCATGGAGGGACAGTGCTCGGCTACACCTTC
TRBV6-1	once	TRBJ2-3	-	CASSVPGAGRAFSTDTQYF	TGTGCCAGCAGTGTACCCGGGGCCGGGCGGGCCTTTAGCACAGATACGCAGTATTTT
TRBV7-9	-	TRBJ2-7	TRBD2	CASSPGGLAGGEQYF	TGTGCCAGCAGCCCCGGGGGACTAGCGGGAGGCGAGCAGTACTTC
TRBV11-2	few	TRBJ1-5	-	CASSFREDQPQHF	TGTGCCAGCAGCTTCCGGGAAGATCAGCCCCAGCATTTT
TRBV7-3	-	TRBJ2-5	-	CASSLKETQETQYF	TGTGCCAGCAGCTTAAAGGAGACTCAAGAGACCCAGTACTTC
TRBV7-2	-	TRBJ2-3	TRBD2	CASSPPTSRGHTDTQYF	TGTGCCAGCAGCCCCCCGACTAGCCGAGGACACACAGATACGCAGTATTTT